What follows is one T cell receptor beta chain and its context. Its antigen is as yet unknown. The data belong to a study of graft-versus-host responses after intestinal transplantation. Whole-study context: All of the recipients had induction that used anti-thymocyte globulin, then tacrolimus and steroids for about 3 years. Findings of the study overall: Graft-donor T cell macrochimerism in patients accompanied high graft-versus-host to host-versus-graft clonal ratios in allografts.

Only in-frame clones appear in the TCRdb table, and some are missing; sequencing was by immunoSEQ multiplex PCR. Of some 90,000 clones listed, around 80% are singletons. The V gene's germline CDR1 is ENHRY and CDR2 SYGVKD. V lost 2 bases, J lost 8 bases, and 6 bases lay in between. The CDR3 length is 12 residues. The chain recombines TRBV10-3 with TRBJ1-4, with no clear D. The TCR originated in a human donor who received an intestinal transplant. The material sequenced was unstimulated CD4+ T cells sorted from spleen or lymph node cells, taken before intestinal transplant. CDR3 in DNA: TGTGCCATCAGTGAGACGGTAGAAAAACTGTTTTTT. Protein sequence: CAISETVEKLFF.